A single sample gave rise to the 21 T cell receptor beta chains below, sequenced in a study of blood T cell repertoires in COVID-19. The method was immunoSEQ multiplex PCR; TCRdb's version includes in-frame clones alone and lacks a portion of them. The sample includes around 300,000 clones, over 80% of them seen just once. Sample: peripheral blood. The receptors were gathered from a woman aged 50 to 60 with COVID-19, enrolled during active disease.

The J gene is TRBJ2-5, the V gene TRBV5-8, with TRBD2 identical over 9 bases. The CDR3 length is 16 residues. From germline, CDR1 is SGHTS and CDR2 YDEGEE. Losses at the gene ends were 1 base for V and 5 bases for J; bases not matched to a gene: 9. The CDR3 coding sequence is TGTGCCAGCAGCTTGTTTGTAGCGGGAGACCTTGAGACCCAGTACTTC. Translated: CASSLFVAGDLETQYF. The variable domain in full, with the rest retrieved from reference TRBV5-8 and TRBJ2-5, is EAGVTQSPTHLIKTRGQQATLRCSPISGHTSVYWYQQALGLGLQFLLWYDEGEERNRGNFPPRFSGRQFPNYSSELNVNALELEDSALYLCASSLFVAGDLETQYFGPGTRLLVL.

The chain couples TRBV15 to TRBJ1-2; D gene ambiguous. Trimming stripped 0 bases from V and 4 bases from J, with 9 bases between. Germline V CDR1 and CDR2: LNHNV, YYDKDF (reference sequence). The CDR3 has 14 amino acids. CDR3 bases: TGTGCCACCAGCAGAGAGTCAGGCATCTATGGCTACACCTTC. Translation gives CATSRESGIYGYTF.

The table lists this clone with a count of one. In nucleotides, the CDR3 is TGTGCCAGCAGCCCGAGCACAGATACGCAGTATTTT. It yields the protein CASSPSTDTQYF. This chain connects TRBV7-3 to TRBJ2-3, with D unclear. V was clipped by 5 bases and J by 0 bases, with 3 bases between them. Germline loops: CDR1 SGHTA, CDR2 FQGTGA. CDR3 length equals 12 residues.

The V and J genes are TRBV14 and TRBJ2-3; 7 positions match TRBD1. Germline V gene lookup returns CDR1 SGHDN and CDR2 FVKESK. V lost 3 bases to trimming and J lost 0 bases; unmatched junction nucleotides: 6. This CDR3 is 16 amino acids long. The CDR3 protein is CASSHTPGQSTDTQYF. The DNA for the CDR3 is TGTGCCAGCAGCCATACGCCGGGACAGAGCACAGATACGCAGTATTTT.

This clone was recorded only once. CDR3 sequence reads: CASSPASGRAQIGFNEQFF. The CDR3 region has the DNA TGCGCCAGCAGCCCGGCTAGCGGGAGGGCTCAGATTGGCTTCAATGAGCAGTTCTTC. The chain combines TRBV5-1 with TRBJ2-1; 12 nucleotides agree with TRBD2. Germline-derived CDR1 and CDR2 are SGHRS and YFSETQ. The CDR3 consists of 19 residues. Trimming removed 4 bases from V and 6 bases from J; junction bases left unmatched: 17.

Details on this clone: Other DNA sequences from this sample encode an identical CDR3 as well. The gene calls are TRBV5-1 and TRBJ2-1; D is possibly TRBD1 (5 bases). The V end lost 3 bases, the J end lost 0 bases, and 10 bases lay between the germline ends. Germline assignment: CDR1 SGHRS and CDR2 YFSETQ. The CDR3 totals 15 residues. The CDR3 spells CASSWTDSSYNEQFF. The CDR3 region has the DNA TGCGCCAGCAGCTGGACCGACAGCTCCTACAATGAGCAGTTCTTC.

The gene calls are TRBV7-2 and TRBJ2-3; 9 bases are a match to TRBD2. Looked up from germline, CDR1 is SGHTA and CDR2 is FQGNSA. The CDR3 loop spans 18 amino acids. The V and J ends lost 1 base and 3 bases, in that order; junction bases with no gene match: 11. The CDR3 DNA reads TGTGCCAGCAGCTTAGGTGACCGTAGTCTAGCGGGGACAGATACGCAGTATTTT. Translation gives CASSLGDRSLAGTDTQYF.

This clone was observed once. The chain has TRBV19 and TRBJ1-5, with 10 bases that match TRBD1. The germline V gene encodes CDR1 LNHDA and CDR2 SQIVND (reference sequence). The junction had 12 bases not matched to a gene; V was cut back by 8 bases and J by 2 bases. CDR3 size: 17 residues. CDR3 sequence reads: CASRSRDRGRGNQPQHF. CDR3 DNA sequence: TGTGCCAGTCGTTCCCGGGACAGGGGAAGGGGCAATCAGCCCCAGCATTTT.

This clone occurred once. The chain combines TRBV27 with TRBJ2-7; 9 bases map to TRBD1. Looked up from germline, CDR1 is MNHEY and CDR2 is SMNVEV (reference sequence). Trimming took 5 bases from V and 3 from J; bases not matched to a gene: 5. The CDR3 has 14 residues. The CDR3 reads CASSLRDRVYEQYF. Written as DNA, the CDR3 is TGTGCCAGCAGTCTCCGGGACAGGGTCTACGAGCAGTACTTC.

The chain joins TRBV5-6 to TRBJ1-4; TRBD1 might be the D (5 bases). This CDR3 region has 15 residues. Germline V lookup: CDR1 SGHDT, CDR2 YYEEEE. The V end lost 3 bases, the J end lost 4 bases, and 13 bases lay between the germline ends. The chain's CDR3 is CASSSAGTGNEKLFF. CDR3 nucleotides: TGTGCCAGCAGCTCGGCGGGGACGGGTAATGAAAAACTGTTTTTT.

The chain employs TRBV5-5 and TRBJ1-1; 7 nucleotides align to TRBD1. J lost 1 base, V lost 4 bases, and 4 bases had no gene match. Germline V gives CDR1 SGHKS, CDR2 YYEKEE (reference sequence). The CDR3 sequence is 14 residues long. The DNA of the CDR3 is TGTGCCAGCAGCATGGGACAGAGGAACACTGAAGCTTTCTTT. Its translation is CASSMGQRNTEAFF.

The V call is TRBV24-1, the J call TRBJ2-3; TRBD2 matches 9 bases. The germline V gene has CDR1 KGHDR and CDR2 SFDVKD. This CDR3 has 17 amino acids. V lost 1 base, J lost 4 bases, and 8 bases stayed unmatched. CDR3 loop: CATSDLNSGSPADTQYF. Here the CDR3 DNA reads TGTGCCACCAGTGATTTAAATAGCGGGAGTCCCGCAGATACGCAGTATTTT.

This clone was observed a few times. This chain uses TRBV11-2 with TRBJ1-1, with 10 bases identical to TRBD1. There are 16 residues in the CDR3. CDR1 is SGHAT, CDR2 FQNNGV, per germline. Trimming removed 5 bases from V and 0 bases from J; junction bases left unmatched: 6. The CDR3 bases are TGTGCCAGCAGCCTCCCGGGACAGGGGTTGAACACTGAAGCTTTCTTT. Its protein is CASSLPGQGLNTEAFF.

Only a few counts were recorded for this clone. The J gene is TRBJ2-2, the V gene TRBV15; D possibly corresponds to TRBD1 (6 bases). The V end lost 3 bases, the J end lost 3 bases, and 11 bases lay between the germline ends. The CDR3 length is 15 residues. Germline values: CDR1 LNHNV, CDR2 YYDKDF (reference sequence). CDR3 DNA: TGTGCCACCAGCAGGCTCACAGGGTACACCGGGGAGCTGTTTTTT. Its protein product is CATSRLTGYTGELFF.

The chain is built from TRBV7-9 and TRBJ2-1, with 8 bases lining up with TRBD1. This CDR3 has 15 residues. V lost 7 bases and J lost 12; bases outside the gene matches: 17. Germline loops: CDR1 SEHNR, CDR2 FQNEAQ (reference sequence). This chain's CDR3 is CASTPIDRGPVGQFF. Written as DNA, the CDR3 is TGTGCCAGCACCCCGATAGACAGGGGCCCCGTCGGGCAGTTCTTC. The whole variable domain, filled in from reference TRBV7-9 and TRBJ2-1, reads DTGVSQNPRHKITKRGQNVTFRCDPISEHNRLYWYRQTLGQGPEFLTYFQNEAQLEKSRLLSDRFSAERPKGSFSTLEIQRTEQGDSAMYLCASTPIDRGPVGQFFGPGTRLTVL.

The gene calls are TRBV5-1 and TRBJ1-2, with a possible D match to TRBD1 (6 bases). CDR1 SGHRS and CDR2 YFSETQ come from the germline V gene. This CDR3 contains 15 residues. With 4 bases removed from V and 7 bases from J, the gap between germline ends came to 20 bases. The CDR3: CASSPRQDSTAGYTF. In DNA form, the CDR3 reads TGCGCCAGCAGCCCCAGACAGGACTCGACGGCTGGCTACACCTTC.

The rearrangement links TRBV19 to TRBJ1-1, with 10 positions matching TRBD1. This CDR3 has 14 residues. The trim removed 5 bases at V and 3 bases at J, leaving 3 bases unmatched. Per germline, CDR1 LNHDA and CDR2 SQIVND (reference sequence). The CDR3 here is CASSSDRGHTEAFF. For the CDR3, the DNA is TGTGCCAGTAGTTCCGACAGGGGGCACACTGAAGCTTTCTTT.

The chain couples TRBV27 to TRBJ1-4; perhaps TRBD1 as D (5 bases). CDR3 length: 15 residues. Germline V gene data show CDR1 as MNHEY and CDR2 as SMNVEV (reference sequence). Trimming took off 4 bases at V and 7 bases at J, with 16 bases between the two ends. The CDR3 DNA sequence: TGTGCCAGCAGTTCGCCCTCGGGGGGAGGTGAAAAACTGTTTTTT. Its translation is CASSSPSGGGEKLFF. The variable domain in full, completed from reference TRBV27 and TRBJ1-4, reads EAQVTQNPRYLITVTGKKLTVTCSQNMNHEYMSWYRQDPGLGLRQIYYSMNVEVTDKGDVPEGYKVSRKEKRNFPLILESPSPNQTSLYFCASSSPSGGGEKLFFGSGTQLSVL.

The rearrangement uses TRBV5-5 and TRBJ2-7, with 7 bases fitting TRBD1. This CDR3 region has 14 residues. V was pared by 2 bases and J by 5 bases, with 7 bases of the junction left unmatched. Looked up from germline, CDR1 is SGHKS and CDR2 is YYEKEE (reference sequence). The CDR3 is CASSLPTGNNEQYF. The DNA for the CDR3 is TGTGCCAGCAGCTTACCGACAGGGAACAACGAGCAGTACTTC.

This clone was seen only once. The genes are TRBV6-2 or TRBV6-3 and TRBJ2-6; 10 positions agree with TRBD2. The CDR3 length is 17 residues. Trimming took 4 bases from V and 1 from J; bases not matched to a gene: 4. Germline loops: CDR1 MNHEY, CDR2 SVGEGT. This chain's CDR3 is CASSSQGLASGANVLTF. The DNA of the CDR3 is TGTGCCAGCAGTTCCCAGGGACTAGCGTCTGGGGCCAACGTCCTGACTTTC.

This sequence joins TRBV10-1 and TRBJ2-7, with no clear D. Per germline, CDR1 WNHNN and CDR2 SYGVQD (reference sequence). This CDR3 contains 12 residues. The ends were cut back, 2 bases at V and 4 bases at J, with 6 bases in the middle. The CDR3 loop is CASSEVSYEQYF. CDR3 in DNA: TGCGCCAGCAGTGAGGTATCGTACGAGCAGTACTTC.